This is a list of T cell receptor beta chains from one sample in a study of blood T cell repertoires in COVID-19. Method: immunoSEQ multiplex PCR; TCRdb's copy keeps in-frame clones and lacks some. The sample shows about 200,000 clones, around 85% of them seen only once. Sequencing used peripheral blood. Receptors originate from a person aged 65 to 85 with COVID-19, enrolled during active disease. The CDR3 runs from the conserved cysteine through the conserved F or W. D genes are given only for firm matches. Clone size is shown for a subset of rows, as once, few, many or a class of expanded clone.

j_call,v_call,clone_size,d_call,cdr3_nt,cdr3_aa
TRBJ2-3,TRBV13,-,-,TGTGCCAGCAGCCCCCTCTCCTTTAGCACAGATACGCAGTATTTT,CASSPLSFSTDTQYF
TRBJ2-1,TRBV27,-,TRBD2,TGTGCCAGCAGTTTAGGCGGGAGTGGCAATGAGCAGTTCTTC,CASSLGGSGNEQFF
TRBJ1-2,TRBV7-9,-,TRBD1,TGTGCCAGCACCAATGGACAGGGCTATGGCTACACCTTC,CASTNGQGYGYTF
TRBJ2-3,TRBV7-3,-,-,TGTGCCAGCAGCTTAAGCGGGCTCCCCCCAGATACGCAGTATTTT,CASSLSGLPPDTQYF
TRBJ2-1,TRBV5-4,-,-,TGTGCCAGCAGCAGAGAGGGCGGAGAGCAGTTCTTC,CASSREGGEQFF
TRBJ1-4,TRBV28,once,-,TGTGCCAGCAGTTTAGCGGGCAGGAGTAATGAAAAACTGTTTTTT,CASSLAGRSNEKLFF
TRBJ2-7,TRBV6-2/TRBV6-3,-,TRBD2,TGTGCCAGCAGTTACCAAAGCGGGAGGGCCGCTTACGAGCAGTACTTC,CASSYQSGRAAYEQYF
TRBJ1-4,TRBV7-2,-,TRBD1,TGTGCCAGCAGCTATTTTACAGGGGGAGGCGAAAAACTGTTTTTT,CASSYFTGGGEKLFF
TRBJ1-5,TRBV7-8,-,-,TGTGCCAGCAGCTTGGTTCCAGGGGGCAATCAGCCCCAGCATTTT,CASSLVPGGNQPQHF
TRBJ1-4,TRBV30,-,TRBD1,TGTGCCCAGCGAGGACAGGTTAATGAAAAACTGTTTTTT,CAQRGQVNEKLFF
TRBJ2-3,TRBV6-6,-,-,TGTGCCAGCAGGGACAACACAGATACGCAGTATTTT,CASRDNTDTQYF
TRBJ1-1,TRBV28,-,-,TGTGCCAGCAGTTTAGGTAGGAACACTGAAGCTTTCTTT,CASSLGRNTEAFF
TRBJ1-2,TRBV14,-,-,TGTGCCAGCAGCCAAGGGGGCGGCTATGGCTACACCTTC,CASSQGGGYGYTF
TRBJ1-5,TRBV25-1,-,TRBD1,TGTGCCAGCAGTGAGGACAGGGGGCTTAGCAATCAGCCCCAGCATTTT,CASSEDRGLSNQPQHF
TRBJ2-7,TRBV7-2,-,-,TGTGCCAGCCGGACGACAGGTACTTCCTACGAGCAGTACTTC,CASRTTGTSYEQYF
TRBJ2-7,TRBV5-6,-,-,TGTGCCAGCAGCTTGAAGGTCAGTGGGGGCCTACGCGAGCAGTACTTC,CASSLKVSGGLREQYF